Listed below are T cell receptor beta chains from one sample, sequenced in a study of T cell responses to AZD1222 COVID-19 vaccine. Produced via immunoSEQ multiplex PCR; TCRdb's table is partial and in-frame only. The sample includes around 120,000 clones, about 90% of them seen just once. The sequences come from peripheral blood, collected on day 0 of AZD1222 vaccination. These receptors came from an adult in good health. Both conserved end residues are part of each CDR3. Size is omitted from some rows. Given values are once, few, many or a class for expanded clones.

clone_size: NA; j_call: TRBJ1-4; v_call: TRBV11-1; cdr3_aa: CASSLAHGDNEKLFF
clone_size: NA; j_call: TRBJ2-3; v_call: TRBV6-6; cdr3_aa: CASSYKPNTDTQYF
clone_size: NA; j_call: TRBJ1-1; v_call: TRBV2; cdr3_aa: CASSPGAQRTEAFF
clone_size: NA; j_call: TRBJ1-1; v_call: TRBV19; cdr3_aa: CASIDSVTTEAFF
clone_size: NA; j_call: TRBJ1-1; v_call: TRBV7-8; cdr3_aa: CASSPYDQGLNTEAFF
clone_size: once; j_call: TRBJ2-1; v_call: TRBV11-2; cdr3_aa: CASSYTGSNEQFF
clone_size: NA; j_call: TRBJ1-1; v_call: TRBV28; cdr3_aa: CATQGGARRTEAFF
clone_size: NA; j_call: TRBJ2-7; v_call: TRBV18; cdr3_aa: CASSPPGRYEQYF
clone_size: NA; j_call: TRBJ2-7; v_call: TRBV5-1; cdr3_aa: CASSRGPLGEQYF
clone_size: once; j_call: TRBJ2-5; v_call: TRBV29-1; cdr3_aa: CSVERAAQETQYF
clone_size: NA; j_call: TRBJ1-5; v_call: TRBV27; cdr3_aa: CASSLSLHLSLHF
clone_size: NA; j_call: TRBJ1-1; v_call: TRBV27; cdr3_aa: CASSLSRVGNTEAFF
clone_size: NA; j_call: TRBJ2-3; v_call: TRBV7-9; cdr3_aa: CASSPPFRASDTQYF
clone_size: NA; j_call: TRBJ2-1; v_call: TRBV11-3; cdr3_aa: CASSFRGSSYNEQFF
clone_size: NA; j_call: TRBJ2-1; v_call: TRBV7-8; cdr3_aa: CASSPPRTLTYNEQFF
clone_size: NA; j_call: TRBJ1-2; v_call: TRBV6-2/TRBV6-3; cdr3_aa: CASSYNSYGYTF